The 14 T cell receptor beta chains below all came from one sample that was sequenced in a study of shared clonotypes between healthy human individuals. The data were produced by immunoSEQ multiplex PCR, yet TCRdb's version contains in-frame clones alone and is incomplete. There are about a million clones in the sample; roughly 70% occur only once, and 1.5% lies in the top ten. The sequencing input was memory CD4+ T cells sorted from blood. Subset reported: CD45RA-negative fraction. The receptors shown here come from a young man in good health.

The chain carries TRBV18 and TRBJ1-3; D remains ambiguous. CDR1 is KGHSH, CDR2 LQKENI, per germline. With 0 bases removed from V and 0 bases from J, the gap between germline ends came to 6 bases. The CDR3 length is 15 residues. Here the CDR3 reads CASSPPADSGNTIYF. The CDR3, as DNA: TGTGCCAGCTCACCACCGGCGGACTCTGGAAACACCATATATTTT.

The chain carries TRBV5-4 and TRBJ2-1; 13 bases align to TRBD2. The CDR3 has 16 amino acids. The germline V gene has CDR1 SGHNT and CDR2 YYREEE (reference sequence). Trimming took 2 bases from V and 2 from J; bases not matched to a gene: 1. CDR3 sequence (DNA): TGTGCCAGCAGCTTACTAGCGGGGGGGACCTACAATGAGCAGTTCTTC. Protein product: CASSLLAGGTYNEQFF.

This clone has at least ten counts. Other DNA sequences in this specimen translate into the identical CDR3. The chain links TRBV19 to TRBJ2-2; the D is unclear. V was shortened by 6 bases and J by 6 bases, with 14 bases between the two germline ends. The CDR3 has 14 residues. Germline V gene lookup returns CDR1 LNHDA and CDR2 SQIVND (reference sequence). CDR3 residues: CASRPSGVAGELFF. The CDR3 DNA reads as TGTGCCAGTAGACCCTCTGGGGTGGCCGGGGAGCTGTTTTTT.

This chain uses TRBV15 with TRBJ1-2; a weak D match, TRBD1 (5 bases). This CDR3 contains 12 residues. Germline CDR1 is LNHNV and CDR2 is YYDKDF (reference sequence). V was clipped by 3 bases and J by 10 bases, with 12 bases between them. CDR3 residues: CATSRIDSHYTF. In DNA form, the CDR3 reads TGTGCCACCAGCAGGATAGACAGCCACTACACCTTC.

The chain is built from TRBV19 and TRBJ2-1, with unresolved D. The CDR3 has 14 residues. Per germline, CDR1 LNHDA and CDR2 SQIVND (reference sequence). The V and J ends lost 1 base and 8 bases respectively, with 12 bases between them. CDR3 sequence (DNA): TGTGCCAGTAGTATAGGCCCTGCGAGTTATGAGCAGTTCTTC. It yields the protein CASSIGPASYEQFF.

This chain connects TRBV11-2 to TRBJ2-1; maybe TRBD2 (6 bases). Trimming stripped 7 bases from V and 7 bases from J, with 23 bases between. This CDR3 comprises 16 residues. Germline V gives CDR1 SGHAT, CDR2 FQNNGV. For the CDR3, the DNA is TGTGCCAGCACCCTGGGGCATAGACTAGTGGCGAATGAGCAGTTCTTC. Translation: CASTLGHRLVANEQFF.

The V call is TRBV6-1, the J call TRBJ2-7; D assignment may be TRBD1 or TRBD2 (6 bases each). Germline V gene lookup returns CDR1 MNHNS and CDR2 SASEGT. The CDR3 sequence is 14 residues long. V dropped 7 bases and J dropped 2 bases, with 15 bases sitting between them. As DNA, the CDR3 is TGTGCCAGCATCCGGTCAGGGGAGGCCTACGAGCAGTACTTC. It specifies CASIRSGEAYEQYF.

The rearrangement joins TRBV9 to TRBJ1-2; D unresolved. CDR3 length: 15 residues. V lost 0 bases and J lost 4, with 13 bases in between. The germline gives CDR1 SGDLS, CDR2 YYNGEE. The CDR3 reads CASSVASRTPYGYTF. The CDR3 nucleotides are TGTGCCAGCAGCGTAGCTTCCCGGACTCCCTATGGCTACACCTTC.

The chain links TRBV7-8 to TRBJ2-1; a weak D match, TRBD1 (6 bases). The length of the CDR3 is 14 residues. The V and J ends lost 5 bases and 9 bases respectively, with 17 bases between them. Germline lookup yields CDR1 SGHVS and CDR2 FQNEAQ. The CDR3 nucleotides are TGTGCCAGCAGCCCAGGGGCAGGGTTAGGTGAGCAGTTCTTC. Translating it yields CASSPGAGLGEQFF.

The chain recombines TRBV5-6 with TRBJ2-1; D gene unclear. Germline V gives CDR1 SGHDT, CDR2 YYEEEE. CDR3 size: 14 residues. Trimming cost V 2 bases and J 0 bases, with 6 bases left between them. The CDR3 DNA reads TGTGCCAGCAGCTTATATGGCTCCTACAATGAGCAGTTCTTC. Translated, it gives CASSLYGSYNEQFF.

The chain carries TRBV28 and TRBJ1-5, with 7 bases that match TRBD1. CDR3 length: 15 amino acids. The V and J ends lost 3 bases and 3 bases, in that order; junction bases with no gene match: 5. Germline V lookup: CDR1 MDHEN, CDR2 SYDVKM. The CDR3, as DNA: TGTGCCAGCAGTTTCACAGGGGTCACCAATCAGCCCCAGCATTTT. Amino acid sequence: CASSFTGVTNQPQHF.

The genes are TRBV6-5 and TRBJ2-5, with D possibly TRBD2 on 6 matching bases. The V end lost 2 bases, the J end lost 4 bases, and 11 bases lay between the germline ends. Germline CDR1 MNHEY, CDR2 SVGAGI. The CDR3 runs to 14 residues. The CDR3 region has the DNA TGTGCCAGCAGTTACCCGCCCGGGGGAGAGACCCAGTACTTC. Its protein product is CASSYPPGGETQYF.

This clone came up a few times. This sequence joins TRBV5-6 and TRBJ2-5, with a weak D call TRBD1 (6 bases). CDR3 size: 13 residues. Germline V lookup: CDR1 SGHDT, CDR2 YYEEEE. V lost 3 bases to trimming and J lost 5 bases, with 11 bases between them. In DNA form, the CDR3 reads TGTGCCAGCAGCTCCTATAGGGGGGAGACCCAGTACTTC. It yields the protein CASSSYRGETQYF.

The chain recombines TRBV5-8 with TRBJ1-5, with 7 nucleotides matching TRBD1. Germline V CDR1 and CDR2: SGHTS, YDEGEE. Trimming at V came to 4 bases and at J to 6 bases, leaving 16 bases not matched to a gene. This CDR3 has 17 amino acids. CDR3 loop: CASSLGSGGWGGQPQHF. CDR3 coding DNA: TGTGCCAGCAGCCTTGGGTCAGGGGGTTGGGGCGGTCAGCCCCAGCATTTT.